These 25 T cell receptor beta chains share one sample of origin, sequenced in a study of cytomegalovirus exposure and HLA in healthy donors. The PCR ran on 60 Vbeta and 13 Jbeta primers. The repertoire was sequenced with immunoSEQ multiplex PCR; TCRdb's copy has only in-frame clones and lacks some. The sample lists 120,000 or so clones; around 76% were seen once. Material for sequencing was PBMCs. The receptors stem from a man aged 30 to 45 in good health and CMV-seropositive.

The V call is TRBV7-2, the J call TRBJ2-3; weak D call: TRBD1 (6 bases). The V and J ends lost 2 bases and 2 bases respectively, with 14 bases between them. The CDR3 runs 16 residues. CDR1 and CDR2 (germline): SGHTA, FQGNSA. The CDR3: CASSLQGSSFTDTQYF. CDR3 coding DNA: TGTGCCAGCAGCTTACAGGGGTCTTCGTTCACAGATACGCAGTATTTT.

This clone has a handful of counts. The chain recombines TRBV28 with TRBJ1-6; the D gene is possibly TRBD1 (6 bases). Germline V gives CDR1 MDHEN, CDR2 SYDVKM. The V and J ends lost 5 bases and 18 bases respectively, with 23 bases between them. The CDR3 consists of 14 residues. DNA for the CDR3: TGTGCCAGCAGTCCCCCTCATCCTGCGGGGGGCCCCCACTTT. It codes for CASSPPHPAGGPHF.

This clone was recorded a few times. The V call is TRBV10-3, the J call TRBJ2-5, with D unclear. From germline, CDR1 is ENHRY and CDR2 SYGVKD. Trimming left V 3 bases short and J 7 bases short, with 6 bases between. The CDR3 loop spans 11 amino acids. The CDR3 loop reads CAISEATTQYF. CDR3 sequence (DNA): TGTGCCATCAGTGAAGCGACGACCCAGTACTTC.

This chain links TRBV27 with TRBJ2-1; 12 nucleotides align to TRBD2. From germline, CDR1 is MNHEY and CDR2 SMNVEV (reference sequence). V lost 6 bases and J lost 6; bases outside the gene matches: 12. This CDR3 is 17 amino acids long. DNA for the CDR3: TGTGCCAGCAGCCTTCGGTTGACTAGCGGGGGCCGCAATGAGCAGTTCTTC. Amino acids: CASSLRLTSGGRNEQFF.

J is TRBJ1-4 and V is TRBV28, with TRBD1 matching over 9 bases. The V gene end was trimmed by 8 bases and the J gene end by 5 bases; junction bases not matched to a gene: 3. This CDR3 has 13 amino acids. Per the germline V gene, CDR1 is MDHEN and CDR2 is SYDVKM. CDR3 DNA: TGTGCCAGCGGACAGGGGCAAAATGAAAAACTGTTTTTT. It codes for CASGQGQNEKLFF. Based on the CDR3 plus reference TRBV28 and TRBJ1-4, the full variable domain is DVKVTQSSRYLVKRTGEKVFLECVQDMDHENMFWYRQDPGLGLRLIYFSYDVKMKEKGDIPEGYSVSREKKERFSLILESASTNQTSMYLCASGQGQNEKLFFGSGTQLSVL.

This clone occurred once. CDR3 sequence reads: CASSVVGGSTDTQYF. DNA for the CDR3: TGTGCCAGCAGCGTAGTGGGGGGGAGCACAGATACGCAGTATTTT. The chain recombines TRBV9 with TRBJ2-3; 7 bases agree with TRBD2. V dropped 0 bases and J dropped 0; count of bases not matched to a gene: 1. The CDR3 extends over 15 amino acids. CDR1 SGDLS and CDR2 YYNGEE come from the germline V gene.

The gene calls are TRBV13 and TRBJ1-1; D may be TRBD1 (5 bases). The CDR3 extends over 14 amino acids. Trimming removed 5 bases at V and 3 bases at J, with 13 bases between. Germline V gene data show CDR1 as PRHDT and CDR2 as FYEKMQ (reference sequence). DNA for the CDR3: TGTGCCAGCAGCACCGGAGCGGGGGACACTGAAGCTTTCTTT. Translated, it gives CASSTGAGDTEAFF.

J is TRBJ1-6 and V is TRBV7-9, with 9 positions matching TRBD1. Germline CDR1 reads SEHNR; CDR2 reads FQNEAQ (reference sequence). The CDR3 extends over 19 amino acids. Trimming at V came to 7 bases and at J to 3 bases, leaving 16 bases not matched to a gene. The CDR3, as DNA: TGTGCCAGCACCCCGGCCGGGACAGGGATCTCGATCTATAATTCACCCCTCCACTTT. Protein product: CASTPAGTGISIYNSPLHF.

The chain has TRBV19 and TRBJ1-2; 8 positions match TRBD1. This CDR3 spans 15 amino acids. Germline V CDR1 and CDR2: LNHDA, SQIVND (reference sequence). The V and J ends lost 6 bases and 4 bases, in that order; junction bases with no gene match: 10. CDR3 sequence reads: CASRTDREGVYGYTF. The CDR3 DNA reads TGTGCCAGTAGGACGGACAGGGAAGGTGTCTATGGCTACACCTTC.

J is TRBJ1-2 and V is TRBV7-8; D is perhaps TRBD1 (5 bases). The V end lost 5 bases, the J end lost 4 bases, and 14 bases lay between the germline ends. The CDR3 is 14 residues long. Germline assignment: CDR1 SGHVS and CDR2 FQNEAQ. The CDR3, as DNA: TGTGCCAGCAGCCCCTTCGGGGGGGTCTATGGCTACACCTTC. The encoded protein is CASSPFGGVYGYTF.

The chain employs TRBV4-1 and TRBJ2-1, with 8 bases matching TRBD1. Germline CDR1 is MGHRA and CDR2 is YSYEKL. With V trimmed by 4 bases and J by 0 bases, 5 bases remained unmatched. The CDR3 has 16 residues. The CDR3 is CASSLDRGSSYNEQFF. In DNA form, the CDR3 reads TGCGCCAGCAGCCTTGACAGGGGCAGCTCCTACAATGAGCAGTTCTTC.

This chain uses TRBV11-3 with TRBJ2-5; 11 positions agree with TRBD1. Germline V CDR1 and CDR2: SGHNT, YENEEA. The junction had 14 bases not matched to a gene; V was cut back by 5 bases and J by 3 bases. This CDR3 comprises 18 residues. The CDR3 loop is CASSLTPGQGALEETQYF. The CDR3 DNA follows: TGTGCCAGCAGCCTCACCCCCGGACAGGGGGCGCTCGAAGAGACCCAGTACTTC.

The chain combines TRBV29-1 with TRBJ2-1; 12 nucleotides align to TRBD2. The CDR3 spans 14 residues. V was clipped by 6 bases and J by 5 bases; unmatched bases: 5. Germline CDR1 is SQVTM and CDR2 is ANQGSEA. This CDR3 reads CSVATSGGDNEQFF. The DNA of the CDR3 is TGCAGCGTAGCGACTAGCGGGGGTGACAATGAGCAGTTCTTC.

This chain uses TRBV7-9 with TRBJ1-1; no reliable D call. CDR1 and CDR2 (germline): SEHNR, FQNEAQ (reference sequence). V lost 7 bases, J lost 2 bases, and 5 bases lay in between. The CDR3 covers 11 residues. DNA for the CDR3: TGTGCCAGCACCAAAAACACTGAAGCTTTCTTT. Its protein is CASTKNTEAFF.

V gene TRBV19 combines with J gene TRBJ1-5; 7 positions agree with TRBD1. The CDR3 runs 17 residues. Trimming at V came to 5 bases and at J to 5 bases, leaving 15 bases not matched to a gene. Germline V gives CDR1 LNHDA, CDR2 SQIVND (reference sequence). The CDR3 nucleotides are TGTGCCAGTAGTCTTCGTCCGCGACAGGGTCTATATCAGCCCCAGCATTTT. It specifies CASSLRPRQGLYQPQHF.

The rearrangement links TRBV5-4 to TRBJ1-1, with D possibly matching TRBD1 (5 bases). Looked up from germline, CDR1 is SGHNT and CDR2 is YYREEE (reference sequence). CDR3 length: 15 amino acids. Trimming removed 1 base from V and 0 bases from J, with 10 bases in between. The CDR3 region is CASSLNKGMNTEAFF. The CDR3 DNA reads TGTGCCAGCAGCTTGAATAAGGGGATGAACACTGAAGCTTTCTTT. The entire variable domain, with the rest obtained from reference TRBV5-4 and TRBJ1-1, is as follows: ETGVTQSPTHLIKTRGQQVTLRCSSQSGHNTVSWYQQALGQGPQFIFQYYREEENGRGNFPPRFSGLQFPNYSSELNVNALELDDSALYLCASSLNKGMNTEAFFGQGTRLTVV.

J is TRBJ1-6 and V is TRBV7-6; 8 bases map to TRBD1. The length of the CDR3 is 14 residues. CDR1 SGHVS and CDR2 FNYEAQ come from the germline V gene. The J segment lost 7 bases and the V segment lost 5 bases, leaving 4 bases of the junction unmatched. The CDR3 reads CASSTGGGNSPLHF. Here the CDR3 DNA reads TGTGCCAGCAGCACAGGGGGAGGGAATTCACCCCTCCACTTT.

This clone has just a few counts. V and J are TRBV10-3 and TRBJ2-5, with 10 nucleotides matching TRBD2. CDR1 and CDR2 (germline): ENHRY, SYGVKD. J gave up 1 base and V 2 bases, and 19 bases lay outside the gene matches. The CDR3 runs to 21 residues. This CDR3 reads CAISEGRPVASGGGFQETQYF. CDR3 nucleotides: TGTGCCATCAGTGAGGGGAGGCCGGTGGCTAGCGGGGGAGGGTTCCAAGAGACCCAGTACTTC.

In DNA, the CDR3 is TGCGCCAGCAAGGACAGGGGCGATAGCGGTCAGCCCCAGCATTTT. As protein: CASKDRGDSGQPQHF. This chain links TRBV10-2 with TRBJ1-5; 9 nucleotides agree with TRBD1. Per the germline V gene, CDR1 is WSHSY and CDR2 is SAAADI. The CDR3 extends over 15 amino acids. J lost 6 bases, V lost 7 bases, and 10 bases had no gene match.

The chain employs TRBV4-3 and TRBJ1-4; D may be TRBD1 (5 bases). The V end was cut by 0 bases, the J end by 10 bases, with 18 bases between. Looked up from germline, CDR1 is LGHNA and CDR2 is YSLEER. The length of the CDR3 is 16 residues. For the CDR3, the DNA is TGCGCCAGCAGCCAAGATCGTTCACACGGGGGGGGAAAACTGTTTTTT. Amino acid sequence: CASSQDRSHGGGKLFF.

This clone was observed once. The chain is built from TRBV2 and TRBJ2-3, with 10 bases identical to TRBD2. J was trimmed by 1 base and V by 4 bases; bases with no gene match: 5. The germline gives CDR1 SNHLY, CDR2 FYNNEI. CDR3 length: 16 residues. The CDR3 sequence: CASSGRAGGGTDTQYF. The CDR3 nucleotides read TGTGCCAGCAGTGGAAGAGCGGGGGGGGGCACAGATACGCAGTATTTT.

The CDR3 nucleotides read TGCGCCAGCAGCTTGGCGGAGGGAAGGGCAGGCGAGCAGTACTTC. Translated, it gives CASSLAEGRAGEQYF. The rearrangement links TRBV5-1 to TRBJ2-7; tentative D call: TRBD2 (6 bases). Trimming stripped 0 bases from V and 6 bases from J, with 16 bases between. The CDR3 totals 15 residues. The V gene's germline CDR1 is SGHRS and CDR2 YFSETQ.

V usage is TRBV7-9 and J usage is TRBJ1-1; possibly TRBD1 for D (5 bases). Deletions cut 5 bases from V and 5 bases from J, with 18 bases between. The germline V gene has CDR1 SEHNR and CDR2 FQNEAQ (reference sequence). The CDR3 length is 15 residues. CDR3 nucleotide sequence: TGTGCCAGCAGCCCCCCTTCGACAGTTTTGACTGAAGCTTTCTTT. Its protein product is CASSPPSTVLTEAFF.

V gene TRBV19 combines with J gene TRBJ2-2, with 8 bases lining up with TRBD1. Germline V gene lookup returns CDR1 LNHDA and CDR2 SQIVND (reference sequence). Trimming removed 5 bases from V and 2 bases from J; junction bases left unmatched: 4. There are 15 residues in the CDR3. As DNA, the CDR3 is TGTGCCAGTAGTCCGACAGGGGTCAACACCGGGGAGCTGTTTTTT. It specifies CASSPTGVNTGELFF.

The chain links TRBV4-3 to TRBJ1-1; 7 bases are shared with TRBD1. V shed 0 bases, J shed 8 bases, and the junction held 6 bases outside the gene matches. CDR1 and CDR2 from the germline V gene are LGHNA and YSLEER. This CDR3 has 14 residues. This chain's CDR3 is CASSQDRGAPEAFF. In DNA form, the CDR3 reads TGCGCCAGCAGCCAAGACAGGGGGGCTCCAGAAGCTTTCTTT.